The source of this TCR beta chain is a study of blood T cell repertoires in COVID-19. Study context: COVID-19 samples collected from the United States, Italy and Spain covered acute and convalescent phases. T cells, B-cell-depleted T cells, or PBMCs provided the cDNA or gDNA that served as material.

Some clones are missing from TCRdb's copy, which holds only in-frame ones; the method was immunoSEQ multiplex PCR. The sample carries 100,000 to 150,000 clones, around 86% recorded once. Germline V CDR1 and CDR2: SGHNT, YYREEE (reference sequence). This CDR3 has 14 residues. V was pared by 0 bases and J by 4 bases, with 7 bases between. The sequence derives from a human donor in a cohort sampled during active COVID-19. The chain is built from TRBV5-4 and TRBJ1-4, with unresolved D. Input material: peripheral blood. CDR3 residues: CASSLGPVNEKLFF. CDR3 in DNA: TGTGCCAGCAGCTTGGGTCCGGTTAATGAAAAACTGTTTTTT.